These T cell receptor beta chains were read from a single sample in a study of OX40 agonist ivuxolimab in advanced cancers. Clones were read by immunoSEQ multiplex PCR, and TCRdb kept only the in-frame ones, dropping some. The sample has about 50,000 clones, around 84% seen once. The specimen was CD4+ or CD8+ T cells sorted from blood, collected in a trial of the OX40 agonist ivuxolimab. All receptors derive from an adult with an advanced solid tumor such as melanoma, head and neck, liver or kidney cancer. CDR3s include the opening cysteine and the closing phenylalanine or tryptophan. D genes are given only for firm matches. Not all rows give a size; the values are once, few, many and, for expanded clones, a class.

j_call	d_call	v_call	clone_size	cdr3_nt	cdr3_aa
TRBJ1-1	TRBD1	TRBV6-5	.	TGTGCCAGCAGACAACCGGGACAGGCGAACACTGAAGCTTTCTTT	CASRQPGQANTEAFF
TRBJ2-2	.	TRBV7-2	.	TGTGCCAGCAGCAACCGGGACGCGGGGACCGGGGAGCTGTTTTTT	CASSNRDAGTGELFF
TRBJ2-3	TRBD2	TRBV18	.	TGTGCCAGCTCACGTAGCGGGAGGACAGATACGCAGTATTTT	CASSRSGRTDTQYF
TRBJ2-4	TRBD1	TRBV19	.	TGTGCCAGTAGTATAGGAGGGGGCGCGTTTAACATTCAGTACTTC	CASSIGGGAFNIQYF
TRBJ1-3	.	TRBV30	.	TGTGCCTGGAAGCCCCCAGGGGAAAGCTCTGGAAACACCATATATTTT	CAWKPPGESSGNTIYF
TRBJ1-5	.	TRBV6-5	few	TGTGCCAGCAGTTACTCGCTCGATCAGCCCCAGCATTTT	CASSYSLDQPQHF
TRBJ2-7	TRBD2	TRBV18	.	TGTGCCAGCTCCATTAGCGGGAGGGCCTACGAGCAGTACTTC	CASSISGRAYEQYF
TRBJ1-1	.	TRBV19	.	TGTGCCAGTAGTCCCGACAGGACAAACACTGAAGCTTTCTTT	CASSPDRTNTEAFF
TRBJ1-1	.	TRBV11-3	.	TGTGCCAGCAGCTTAGGAGGGAGGAGCGCTGAAGCTTTCTTT	CASSLGGRSAEAFF
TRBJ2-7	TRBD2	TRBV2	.	TGTGCCAGCAGACCCACCGGGACTAGCGAATCCTACGAGCAGTACTTC	CASRPTGTSESYEQYF
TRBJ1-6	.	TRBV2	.	TGTGCCAGCAGTGAAGCGAGAACTAATTCACCCCTCCACTTT	CASSEARTNSPLHF
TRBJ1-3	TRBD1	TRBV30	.	TGTGCCTGGAGTTCCCACCCGGGACAGATTTCTGGAAACACCATATATTTT	CAWSSHPGQISGNTIYF
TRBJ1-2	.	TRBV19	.	TGTGCCAGTAGTTATAAGTCGGGCTACACCTTC	CASSYKSGYTF
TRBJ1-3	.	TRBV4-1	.	TGCGCCAGCAGCCAAGTTCCCTCGGGGTCTGGAAACACCATATATTTT	CASSQVPSGSGNTIYF
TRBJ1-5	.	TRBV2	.	TGTGCCAGCAGCGACCGGGAACAGCCCCAGCATTTT	CASSDREQPQHF
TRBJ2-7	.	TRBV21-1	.	TGTGCCAGCAGCACCTCCCGGCTCCCCTCTGTTTTGGAGTACTTC	CASSTSRLPSVLEYF
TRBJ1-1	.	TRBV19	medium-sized	TGTGCCAGTAGTCTACAGGGAAGGGGAACTGAAGCTTTCTTT	CASSLQGRGTEAFF
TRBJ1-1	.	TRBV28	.	TGTGCCAGCAGTTTATGGAGGGCGAACACTGAAGCTTTCTTT	CASSLWRANTEAFF
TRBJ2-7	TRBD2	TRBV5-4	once	TGTGCCAGCAGTCCACGAGCGGGAGCTAGCGGGAGATCGACGGAGCAGTACTTC	CASSPRAGASGRSTEQYF
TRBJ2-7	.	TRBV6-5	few	TGTGCCAGCAGTCAAGGGGGGGGCATTCACTTC	CASSQGGGIHF